A selection of T cell receptor beta chains follows, all from one sample in a study of chemoradiotherapy in HPV16-positive cancers. The assay was immunoSEQ multiplex PCR, and TCRdb's table has in-frame clones only and misses some. The sample contains about 12,000 clones, approximately 78% of which appear only once. Sampling was conducted from a patient who underwent chemoradiotherapy. These receptors all stem from a human donor with HPV-associated anogenital cancer. The CDR3 runs from the conserved cysteine through the conserved F or W. A D gene is named only where the DNA matches it firmly. Part of the rows lack a size; the others show once, few, many or a class for expanded clones.

D gene: -
V gene: TRBV5-1
J gene: TRBJ2-7
clone size: -
CDR3 DNA: TGCGCCAGCAGCTGGGGGGGGCTCTCCTACGAGCAGTACTTC
CDR3 protein: CASSWGGLSYEQYF

D gene: -
V gene: TRBV10-1
J gene: TRBJ1-1
clone size: -
CDR3 DNA: TGCGCCAGCCGGAGGAACACTGAAGCTTTCTTT
CDR3 protein: CASRRNTEAFF

D gene: -
V gene: TRBV28
J gene: TRBJ1-2
clone size: -
CDR3 DNA: TGTGCCAGCAGTTCAACAGGGTACTATGGCTACACCTTC
CDR3 protein: CASSSTGYYGYTF

D gene: -
V gene: TRBV6-1
J gene: TRBJ1-3
clone size: -
CDR3 DNA: TGTGCCAGCACGATAGGGGGGTATAGAAACACCATATATTTT
CDR3 protein: CASTIGGYRNTIYF

D gene: TRBD2
V gene: TRBV12-5
J gene: TRBJ2-3
clone size: -
CDR3 DNA: TGTGCTAGTGGGCATAGCGGGGCAGATACGCAGTATTTT
CDR3 protein: CASGHSGADTQYF

D gene: -
V gene: TRBV11-3
J gene: TRBJ2-5
clone size: few
CDR3 DNA: TGTGCCAGCAGCCCCACCACCCACACAGGGACCCAGTACTTC
CDR3 protein: CASSPTTHTGTQYF

D gene: -
V gene: TRBV11-2
J gene: TRBJ2-7
clone size: few
CDR3 DNA: TGTGCCAGCAGCTTAGATGGGAGTTACGAGCAGTACTTC
CDR3 protein: CASSLDGSYEQYF

D gene: TRBD1
V gene: TRBV7-2
J gene: TRBJ2-1
clone size: -
CDR3 DNA: TGTGCCAGCAGCTTAGGGAGCGGCAGGGGGTACAATGAGCAGTTCTTC
CDR3 protein: CASSLGSGRGYNEQFF

D gene: -
V gene: TRBV7-7
J gene: TRBJ2-7
clone size: -
CDR3 DNA: TGTGCTAGCAGCTTAGGTCAGGGTATCTCCTACGAGCAGTACTTC
CDR3 protein: CASSLGQGISYEQYF

D gene: TRBD2
V gene: TRBV5-1
J gene: TRBJ2-2
clone size: -
CDR3 DNA: TGCGCCAGCAGCTTGGCGTTTGCGGGGGAAACCGGGGAGCTGTTTTTT
CDR3 protein: CASSLAFAGETGELFF

D gene: -
V gene: TRBV7-3
J gene: TRBJ2-7
clone size: few
CDR3 DNA: TGTGCCAGCAGCTTAAGTCAAGGGGGCGAGCAGTACTTC
CDR3 protein: CASSLSQGGEQYF

D gene: -
V gene: TRBV5-4
J gene: TRBJ1-3
clone size: few
CDR3 DNA: TGTGCCAGCAGCTTGGCTGGGGACGGAAACACCATATATTTT
CDR3 protein: CASSLAGDGNTIYF

D gene: -
V gene: TRBV2
J gene: TRBJ2-1
clone size: -
CDR3 DNA: TGTGCCAGCAGTGATCTGGGGGGAGATAACAATGAGCAGTTCTTC
CDR3 protein: CASSDLGGDNNEQFF

D gene: -
V gene: TRBV15
J gene: TRBJ2-7
clone size: -
CDR3 DNA: TGTGCCACCAGCAGGAGGGACGGATACTACGAGCAGTACTTC
CDR3 protein: CATSRRDGYYEQYF

D gene: TRBD1
V gene: TRBV30
J gene: TRBJ1-1
clone size: once
CDR3 DNA: TGTGCCTGCCTCCCGGGACAGGGTTTGAACACTGAAGCTTTCTTT
CDR3 protein: CACLPGQGLNTEAFF

D gene: -
V gene: TRBV4-3
J gene: TRBJ1-2
clone size: once
CDR3 DNA: TGCGCCAGCAGCCAAGATACGGGGGCGCGGGGCTACACCTTC
CDR3 protein: CASSQDTGARGYTF

D gene: -
V gene: TRBV7-8
J gene: TRBJ1-1
clone size: -
CDR3 DNA: TGTGCCAGCAGCTTCCGACGGGACACTGAAGCTTTCTTT
CDR3 protein: CASSFRRDTEAFF

D gene: -
V gene: TRBV11-3
J gene: TRBJ1-1
clone size: -
CDR3 DNA: TGTGCCAGCAGCTCTTCCAGAACCTCCATGAACACTGAAGCTTTCTTT
CDR3 protein: CASSSSRTSMNTEAFF

D gene: -
V gene: TRBV5-4
J gene: TRBJ1-2
clone size: few
CDR3 DNA: TGTGCCAGCAGCTTGAGGGCGACGTCTATGGGCTACACCTTC
CDR3 protein: CASSLRATSMGYTF

D gene: -
V gene: TRBV4-1
J gene: TRBJ1-2
clone size: -
CDR3 DNA: TGCGCCAGCAGTTTTGAACAGGTGAACTATGGCTACACCTTC
CDR3 protein: CASSFEQVNYGYTF

D gene: -
V gene: TRBV5-1
J gene: TRBJ2-5
clone size: -
CDR3 DNA: TGCGCCAGCAGCTTGTGGACAGACCAAGAGACCCAGTACTTC
CDR3 protein: CASSLWTDQETQYF

D gene: TRBD1
V gene: TRBV28
J gene: TRBJ1-2
clone size: few
CDR3 DNA: TGTGCCAGCAGTTGGACAGGGGCCCCCTATGGCTACACCTTC
CDR3 protein: CASSWTGAPYGYTF

D gene: -
V gene: TRBV6-1
J gene: TRBJ2-2
clone size: -
CDR3 DNA: TGTGCCAGCAGCGTCACAGTCGCAATCACCGGGGAGCTGTTTTTT
CDR3 protein: CASSVTVAITGELFF

D gene: -
V gene: TRBV2
J gene: TRBJ2-7
clone size: -
CDR3 DNA: TGTGCCAGCGAACAGGGAAACTACGAGCAGTACTTC
CDR3 protein: CASEQGNYEQYF

D gene: -
V gene: TRBV27
J gene: TRBJ1-5
clone size: -
CDR3 DNA: TGTGCCAGCAGTTTAGAGGGGCCTCAGCCCCAGCATTTT
CDR3 protein: CASSLEGPQPQHF

D gene: TRBD1
V gene: TRBV4-2
J gene: TRBJ2-1
clone size: few
CDR3 DNA: TGTGCCAGCAGTTACGGGACAGCGAATGAGCAGTTCTTC
CDR3 protein: CASSYGTANEQFF

D gene: -
V gene: TRBV11-2
J gene: TRBJ2-5
clone size: -
CDR3 DNA: TGTGCCAGCAGCTTAGTGGGACCGCCCCAAGAGACCCAGTACTTC
CDR3 protein: CASSLVGPPQETQYF

D gene: -
V gene: TRBV19
J gene: TRBJ2-7
clone size: few
CDR3 DNA: TGTGCCAGGCCAGGCGGGGCCCCCTACGAGCAGTACTTC
CDR3 protein: CARPGGAPYEQYF

D gene: -
V gene: TRBV5-5
J gene: TRBJ2-1
clone size: once
CDR3 DNA: TGTGCCAGCACCCCCCCCCTCGGAGACAATGAGCAGTTCTTC
CDR3 protein: CASTPPLGDNEQFF

D gene: TRBD1
V gene: TRBV11-2
J gene: TRBJ2-5
clone size: -
CDR3 DNA: TGTGCCAGCAGCTATACAGGGGTGGAGACCCAGTACTTC
CDR3 protein: CASSYTGVETQYF

D gene: TRBD1
V gene: TRBV11-2
J gene: TRBJ1-1
clone size: -
CDR3 DNA: TGTGCCAGCAGTCAGGGGGGAAGGACTGAAGCTTTCTTT
CDR3 protein: CASSQGGRTEAFF

D gene: TRBD1
V gene: TRBV29-1
J gene: TRBJ1-4
clone size: -
CDR3 DNA: TGCAGCGTTGTGGGACAGGGCTCCGATGAAAAACTGTTTTTT
CDR3 protein: CSVVGQGSDEKLFF

D gene: -
V gene: TRBV2
J gene: TRBJ2-7
clone size: -
CDR3 DNA: TGTGCCAGCAGTGAAGAAGAAACCTCCTACGAGCAGTACTTC
CDR3 protein: CASSEEETSYEQYF

D gene: -
V gene: TRBV25-1
J gene: TRBJ2-5
clone size: -
CDR3 DNA: TGTGCCAGCAGTGCGCGACTGGCAAGCGAGACCCAGTACTTC
CDR3 protein: CASSARLASETQYF

D gene: -
V gene: TRBV18
J gene: TRBJ1-1
clone size: -
CDR3 DNA: TGTGCCAGCTCACCACAAGGGGAGAAGACTGAAGCTTTCTTT
CDR3 protein: CASSPQGEKTEAFF

D gene: -
V gene: TRBV5-6
J gene: TRBJ1-1
clone size: -
CDR3 DNA: TGTGCCAGCAGCATAACCCCGGTCCGCGTGGCTGAAGCTTTCTTT
CDR3 protein: CASSITPVRVAEAFF

D gene: -
V gene: TRBV7-9
J gene: TRBJ2-1
clone size: few
CDR3 DNA: TGTGCCAGCAGCGTGGCGAATGAGCAGTTCTTC
CDR3 protein: CASSVANEQFF